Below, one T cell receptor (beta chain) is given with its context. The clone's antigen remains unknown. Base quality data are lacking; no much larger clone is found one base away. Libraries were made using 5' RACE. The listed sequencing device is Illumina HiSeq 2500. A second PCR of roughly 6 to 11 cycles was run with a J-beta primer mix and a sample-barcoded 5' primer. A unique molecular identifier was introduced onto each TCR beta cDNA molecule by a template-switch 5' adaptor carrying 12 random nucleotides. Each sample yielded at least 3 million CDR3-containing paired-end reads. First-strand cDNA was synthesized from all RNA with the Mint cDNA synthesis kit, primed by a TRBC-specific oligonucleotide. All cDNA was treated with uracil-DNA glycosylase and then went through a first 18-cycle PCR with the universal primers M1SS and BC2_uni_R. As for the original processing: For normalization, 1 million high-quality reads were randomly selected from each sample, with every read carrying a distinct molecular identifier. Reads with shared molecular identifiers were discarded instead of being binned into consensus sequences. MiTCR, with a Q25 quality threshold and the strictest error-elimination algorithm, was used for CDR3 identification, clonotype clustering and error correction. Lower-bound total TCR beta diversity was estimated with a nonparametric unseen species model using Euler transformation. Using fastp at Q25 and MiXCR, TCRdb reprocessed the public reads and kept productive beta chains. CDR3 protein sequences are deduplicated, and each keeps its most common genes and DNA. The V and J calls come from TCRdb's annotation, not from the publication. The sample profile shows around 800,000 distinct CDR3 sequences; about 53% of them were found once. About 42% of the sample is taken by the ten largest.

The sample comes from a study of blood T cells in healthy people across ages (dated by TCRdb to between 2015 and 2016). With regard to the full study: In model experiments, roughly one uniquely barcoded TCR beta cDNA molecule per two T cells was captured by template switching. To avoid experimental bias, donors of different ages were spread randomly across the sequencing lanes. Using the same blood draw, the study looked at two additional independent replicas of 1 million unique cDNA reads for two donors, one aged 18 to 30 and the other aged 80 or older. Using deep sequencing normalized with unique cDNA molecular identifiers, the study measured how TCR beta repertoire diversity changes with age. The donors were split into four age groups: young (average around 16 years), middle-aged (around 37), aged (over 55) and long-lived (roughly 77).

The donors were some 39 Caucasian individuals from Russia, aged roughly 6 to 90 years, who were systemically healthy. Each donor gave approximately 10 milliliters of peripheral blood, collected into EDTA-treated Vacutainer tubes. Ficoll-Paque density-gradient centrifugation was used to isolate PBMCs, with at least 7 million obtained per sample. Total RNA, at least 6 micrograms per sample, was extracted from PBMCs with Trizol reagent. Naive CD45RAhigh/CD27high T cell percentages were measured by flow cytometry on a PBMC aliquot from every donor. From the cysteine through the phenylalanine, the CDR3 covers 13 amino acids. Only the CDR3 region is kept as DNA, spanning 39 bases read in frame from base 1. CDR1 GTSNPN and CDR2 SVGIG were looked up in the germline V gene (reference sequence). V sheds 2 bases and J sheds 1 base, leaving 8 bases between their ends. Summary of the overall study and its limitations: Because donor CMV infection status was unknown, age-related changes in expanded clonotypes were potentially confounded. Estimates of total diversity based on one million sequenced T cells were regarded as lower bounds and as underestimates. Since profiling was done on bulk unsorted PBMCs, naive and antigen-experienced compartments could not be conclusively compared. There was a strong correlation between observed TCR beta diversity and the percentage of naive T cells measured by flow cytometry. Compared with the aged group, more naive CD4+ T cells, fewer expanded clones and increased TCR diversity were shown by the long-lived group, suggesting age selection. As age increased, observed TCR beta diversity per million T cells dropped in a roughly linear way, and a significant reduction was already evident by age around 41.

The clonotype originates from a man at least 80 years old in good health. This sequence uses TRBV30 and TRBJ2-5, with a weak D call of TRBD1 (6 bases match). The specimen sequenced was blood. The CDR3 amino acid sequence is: CAWSRDTQETQYF. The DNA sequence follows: TGTGCCTGGAGTCGGGACACCCAAGAGACCCAGTACTTC.